This T cell receptor beta chain stems from a study of spatial heterogeneity in lung cancer. About the research overall: A unique TCR and UMI combination showed up more than ten times in raw reads, on average.

TCRdb redid the calling of the 5' RACE reads with MiXCR, one entry per CDR3 protein. In the table there are roughly 46,000 distinct CDR3 sequences, roughly 12% of which are singletons. Germline V gives CDR1 SNHLY, CDR2 FYNNEI. The CDR3 extends over 14 amino acids. Trimming shortened V by 2 bases and J by 6 bases, and 11 bases separated the two germline ends. Time point reported: blood at routine non-recurrence follow-up after resection. Whole RNA from tumor, nontumor lung or frozen PBMC was sequenced unsorted. This clonotype was obtained from a male donor with early-stage non-small cell lung cancer. This chain joins TRBV2 and TRBJ1-5; a possible D gene is TRBD1 (5 bases). The starting material was PBMCs, obtained at follow-up. The CDR3 sequence is CASSEPPGRQPQHF. In nucleotides, the CDR3 is TGTGCCAGCAGTGAACCCCCAGGGCGTCAGCCCCAGCATTTT.